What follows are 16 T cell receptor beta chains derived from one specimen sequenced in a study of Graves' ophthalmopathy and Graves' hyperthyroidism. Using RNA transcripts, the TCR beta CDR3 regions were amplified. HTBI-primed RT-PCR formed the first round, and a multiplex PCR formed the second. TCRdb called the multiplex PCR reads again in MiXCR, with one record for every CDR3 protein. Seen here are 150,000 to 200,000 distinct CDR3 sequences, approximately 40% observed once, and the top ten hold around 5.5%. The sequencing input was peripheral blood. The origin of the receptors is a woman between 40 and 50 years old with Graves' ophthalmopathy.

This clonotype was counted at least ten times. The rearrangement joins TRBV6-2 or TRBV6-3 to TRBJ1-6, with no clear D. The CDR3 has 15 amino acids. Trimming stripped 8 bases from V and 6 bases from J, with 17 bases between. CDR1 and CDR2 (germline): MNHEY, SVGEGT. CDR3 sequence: CASARDRKSNSPLHF. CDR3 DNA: TGTGCCAGCGCCCGCGACCGGAAAAGTAATTCACCCCTCCACTTT.

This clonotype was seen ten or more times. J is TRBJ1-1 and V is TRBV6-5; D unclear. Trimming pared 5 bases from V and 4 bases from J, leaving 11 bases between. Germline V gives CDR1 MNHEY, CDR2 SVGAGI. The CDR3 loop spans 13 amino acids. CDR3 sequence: CASSTRWVTEAFF. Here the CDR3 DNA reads TGTGCCAGCAGTACCCGTTGGGTCACTGAAGCTTTCTTT.

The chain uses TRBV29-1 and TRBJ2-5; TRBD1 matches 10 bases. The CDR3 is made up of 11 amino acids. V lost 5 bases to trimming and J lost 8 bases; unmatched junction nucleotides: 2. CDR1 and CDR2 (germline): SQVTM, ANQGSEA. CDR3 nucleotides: TGCAGCGTTCTGACAGGGGGCACCCAGTACTTC. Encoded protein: CSVLTGGTQYF.

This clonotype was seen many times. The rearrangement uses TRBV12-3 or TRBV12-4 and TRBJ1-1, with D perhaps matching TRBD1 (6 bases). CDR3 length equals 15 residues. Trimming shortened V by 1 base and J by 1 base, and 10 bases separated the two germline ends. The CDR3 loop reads CASSLDRVTNTEAFF. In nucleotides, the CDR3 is TGTGCCAGCAGTTTAGACAGGGTTACGAACACTGAAGCTTTCTTT.

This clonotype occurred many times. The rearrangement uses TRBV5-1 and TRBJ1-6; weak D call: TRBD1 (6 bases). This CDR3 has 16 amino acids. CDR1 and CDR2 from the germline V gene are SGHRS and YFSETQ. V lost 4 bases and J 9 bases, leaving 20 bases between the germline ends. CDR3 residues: CASSLGGSEGFSPLHF. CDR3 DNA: TGCGCCAGCAGCCTAGGGGGTTCGGAGGGTTTTTCACCCCTCCACTTT.

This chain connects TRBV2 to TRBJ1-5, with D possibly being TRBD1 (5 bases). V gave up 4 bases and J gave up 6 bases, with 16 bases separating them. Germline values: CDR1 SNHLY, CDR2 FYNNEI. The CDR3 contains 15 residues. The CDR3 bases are TGTGCCAGCAGTGGGGGCAGGCGGCAGACTCAGCCCCAGCATTTT. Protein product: CASSGGRRQTQPQHF.

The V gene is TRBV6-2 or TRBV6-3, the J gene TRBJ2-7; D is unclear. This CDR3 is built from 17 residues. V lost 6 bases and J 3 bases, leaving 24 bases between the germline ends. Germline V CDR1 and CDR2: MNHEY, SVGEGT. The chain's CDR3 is CASSPARTGRTNYEQYF. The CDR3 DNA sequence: TGTGCCAGCAGCCCCGCTCGTACCGGACGGACCAACTACGAGCAGTACTTC.

Here the CDR3 DNA reads TGTGCCAGCACCCTGATTGGGGGTCACTACGAGCAGTACTTC. The encoded protein is CASTLIGGHYEQYF. This sequence joins TRBV12-3 or TRBV12-4 and TRBJ2-7; the D call may be TRBD1 or TRBD2 (5 bases each). This CDR3 comprises 14 residues. The V end was cut by 7 bases, the J end by 3 bases, with 16 bases between.

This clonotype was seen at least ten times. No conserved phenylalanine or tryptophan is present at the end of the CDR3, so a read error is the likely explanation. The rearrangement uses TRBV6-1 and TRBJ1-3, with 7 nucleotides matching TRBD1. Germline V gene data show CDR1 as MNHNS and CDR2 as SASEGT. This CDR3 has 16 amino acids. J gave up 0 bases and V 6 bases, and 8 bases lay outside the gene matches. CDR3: CASRSWAGGSGNTIYS. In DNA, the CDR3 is TGTGCCAGCAGAAGTTGGGCAGGGGGCTCTGGAAACACCATATATTCT.

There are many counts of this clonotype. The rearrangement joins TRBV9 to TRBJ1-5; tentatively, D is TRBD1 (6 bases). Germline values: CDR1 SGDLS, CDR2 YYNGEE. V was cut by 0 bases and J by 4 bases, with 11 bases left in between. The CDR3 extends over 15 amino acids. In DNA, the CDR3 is TGTGCCAGCAGCGTAGAGGGGGGGGCAAATCAGCCCCAGCATTTT. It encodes CASSVEGGANQPQHF.

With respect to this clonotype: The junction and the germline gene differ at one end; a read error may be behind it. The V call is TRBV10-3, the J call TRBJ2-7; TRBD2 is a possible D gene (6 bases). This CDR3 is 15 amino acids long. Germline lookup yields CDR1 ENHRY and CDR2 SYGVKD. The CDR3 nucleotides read TGTGCCAGCAGTGAGGCGACTAGAAAGCGATACGAGCAGTACTTC. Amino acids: CASSEATRKRYEQYF.

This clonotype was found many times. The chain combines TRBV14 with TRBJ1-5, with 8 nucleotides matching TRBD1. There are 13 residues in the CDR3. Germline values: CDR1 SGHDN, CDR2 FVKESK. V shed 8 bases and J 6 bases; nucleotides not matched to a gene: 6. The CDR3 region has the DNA TGTGCCAGCGCGACAGGGGACGGTCAGCCCCAGCATTTT. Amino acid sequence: CASATGDGQPQHF.

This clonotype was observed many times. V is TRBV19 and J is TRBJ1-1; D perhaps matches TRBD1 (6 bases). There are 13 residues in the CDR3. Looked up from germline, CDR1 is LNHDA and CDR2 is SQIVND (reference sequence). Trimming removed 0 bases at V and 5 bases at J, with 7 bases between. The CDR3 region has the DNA TGTGCCAGTAGTATAGAAGGGGGAACTGAAGCTTTCTTT. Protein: CASSIEGGTEAFF.

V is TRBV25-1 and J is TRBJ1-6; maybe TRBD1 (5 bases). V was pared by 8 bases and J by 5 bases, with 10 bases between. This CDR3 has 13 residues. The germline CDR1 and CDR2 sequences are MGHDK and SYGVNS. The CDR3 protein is CASSGTHNSPLHF. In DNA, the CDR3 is TGTGCCAGCTCCGGGACTCATAATTCACCCCTCCACTTT.

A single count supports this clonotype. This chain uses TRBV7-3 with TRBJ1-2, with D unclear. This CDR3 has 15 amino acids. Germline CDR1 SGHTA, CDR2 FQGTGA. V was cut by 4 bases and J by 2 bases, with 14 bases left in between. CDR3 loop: CASSSTFVQNYGYTF. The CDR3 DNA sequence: TGTGCCAGCAGCTCAACGTTTGTACAGAACTATGGCTACACCTTC.

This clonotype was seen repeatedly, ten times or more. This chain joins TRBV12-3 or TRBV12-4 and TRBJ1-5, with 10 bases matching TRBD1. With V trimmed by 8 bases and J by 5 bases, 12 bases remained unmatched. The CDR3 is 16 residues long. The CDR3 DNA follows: TGTGCCAGCGGTCCAAGACAGGGGGCGTTGTATCAGCCCCAGCATTTT. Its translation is CASGPRQGALYQPQHF.